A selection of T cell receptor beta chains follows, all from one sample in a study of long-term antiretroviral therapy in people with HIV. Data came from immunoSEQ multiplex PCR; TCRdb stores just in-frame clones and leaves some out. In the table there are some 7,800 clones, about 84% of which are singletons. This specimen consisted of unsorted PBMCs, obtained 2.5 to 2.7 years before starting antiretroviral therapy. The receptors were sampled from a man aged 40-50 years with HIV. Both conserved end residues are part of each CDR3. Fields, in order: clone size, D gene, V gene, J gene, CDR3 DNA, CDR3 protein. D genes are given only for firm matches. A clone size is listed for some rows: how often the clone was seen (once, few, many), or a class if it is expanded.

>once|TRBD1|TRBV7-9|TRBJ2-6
TGTGCCAGCAGCCAGACAGGGGGAGGTGGGGCCAACGTCCTGACTTTC
CASSQTGGGGANVLTF
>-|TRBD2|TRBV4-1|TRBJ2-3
TGCGCCAGCAGCCAGTACCTTGCTAGCGGGGTCACAGATACGCAGTATTTT
CASSQYLASGVTDTQYF
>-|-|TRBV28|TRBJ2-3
TGTGCCAGCAGTGCGACGGACGGCACAGATACGCAGTATTTT
CASSATDGTDTQYF
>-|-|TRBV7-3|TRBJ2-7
TGTGCCAGCAGCTTGTCATCGGGCCCCGAGGGGGAGCAGTACTTC
CASSLSSGPEGEQYF
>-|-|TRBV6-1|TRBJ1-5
TGTGCCAGCAGTGGGGACGGTCTGAGCAATCAGCCCCAGCATTTT
CASSGDGLSNQPQHF
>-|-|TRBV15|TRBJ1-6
TGTGCCACCAGCACTGAAATTGGGATAGATAATTCACCCCTCCACTTT
CATSTEIGIDNSPLHF
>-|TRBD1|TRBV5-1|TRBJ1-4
TGCGCCAGCAGCGGCGGGACAGTTAATGAAAAACTGTTTTTT
CASSGGTVNEKLFF
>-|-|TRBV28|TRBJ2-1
TGTGCCAGCACCCAGCGCGGGACAGTCTACAATGAGCAGTTCTTC
CASTQRGTVYNEQFF
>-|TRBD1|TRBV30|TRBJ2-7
TGTGCCTGGAGTCCAGGACAGGGTTCCAACGAGCAGTACTTC
CAWSPGQGSNEQYF
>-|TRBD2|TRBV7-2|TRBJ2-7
TGTGCCAGCAGCTTTATTGGCGGGGGGGGCTCCTACGAGCAGTACTTC
CASSFIGGGGSYEQYF
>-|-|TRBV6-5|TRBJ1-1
TGTGCCAGCAGTCCCGGAAACACTGAAGCTTTCTTT
CASSPGNTEAFF
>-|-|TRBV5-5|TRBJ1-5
TGTGCCAGCAGTCAGGTAAATCAGCCCCAGCATTTT
CASSQVNQPQHF
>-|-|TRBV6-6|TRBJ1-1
TGTGCCAGCAGTCGGCAGTTGAACACTGAAGCTTTCTTT
CASSRQLNTEAFF
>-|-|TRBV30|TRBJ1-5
TGTGCCTGGAGTCGAGCTTATAGCAATCAGCCCCAGCATTTT
CAWSRAYSNQPQHF
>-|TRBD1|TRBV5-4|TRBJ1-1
TGTGCCAGCAGCCCCCGGACAGGGGGGGCCATGGACGCTTTCTTT
CASSPRTGGAMDAFF
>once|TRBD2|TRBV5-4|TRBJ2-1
TGTGCCAGCAGCTTGGGGTCTAGCGGGCTTCCCTACAATGAGCAGTTCTTC
CASSLGSSGLPYNEQFF
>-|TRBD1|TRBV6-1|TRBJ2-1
TGTGCCAGCAGTCCCTTGACAGGGCGCTATGAGCAGTTCTTC
CASSPLTGRYEQFF
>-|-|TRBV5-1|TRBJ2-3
TGCGCCAGCAGCTTGGAGTCGGGGGAGCTAGATACGCAGTATTTT
CASSLESGELDTQYF
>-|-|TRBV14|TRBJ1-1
TGTGCCAGCAGGCAACAGGGTGAAGCTTTCTTT
CASRQQGEAFF
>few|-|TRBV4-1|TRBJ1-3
TGCGCCAGCAGCCAAGACTGGGGCTCTGGAAACACCATATATTTT
CASSQDWGSGNTIYF
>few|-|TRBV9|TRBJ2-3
TGTGCCAGCAGCGAACTAGGGAGGCCAGATACGCAGTATTTT
CASSELGRPDTQYF
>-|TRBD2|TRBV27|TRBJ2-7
TGTGCCAGCAGTTTAGGCCTAGCGGGGTCTTACGAGCAGTACTTC
CASSLGLAGSYEQYF
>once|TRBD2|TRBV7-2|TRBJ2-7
TGTGCCAGCAGCTTACTTGCGGGGGGTATCCTCTCCTACGAGCAGTACTTC
CASSLLAGGILSYEQYF
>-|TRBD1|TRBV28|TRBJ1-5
TGTGCCAGCAGCCTACTTATTGGGACAGGGGTCAATCAGCCCCAGCATTTT
CASSLLIGTGVNQPQHF
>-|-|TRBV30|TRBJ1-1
TGTGCCTGGAGTCGGGGGACAACCGCTACTGAAGCTTTCTTT
CAWSRGTTATEAFF
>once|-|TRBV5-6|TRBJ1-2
TGTGCCAGCAGGTCGCTAATCTATGGCTACACCTTC
CASRSLIYGYTF
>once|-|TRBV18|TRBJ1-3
TGTGCCAGCTCACCGGAATCAGATGTATCTGGAAACACCATATATTTT
CASSPESDVSGNTIYF
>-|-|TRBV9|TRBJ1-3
TGTGCCAGCAGCCCCAGTGGGGGGTCCTCTGGAAACACCATATATTTT
CASSPSGGSSGNTIYF
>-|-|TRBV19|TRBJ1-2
TGTGCCAGTAGTATAAACCAGCCCTGGGGCTACACCTTC
CASSINQPWGYTF
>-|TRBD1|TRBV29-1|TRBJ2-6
TGCAGCGTTGTTGGGCAGGGGGCGGGTGGGGCCAACGTCCTGACTTTC
CSVVGQGAGGANVLTF
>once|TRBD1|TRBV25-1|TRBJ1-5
TGTGCCAGCGTTAGGACAGGGGCTTCTCAGCCCCAGCATTTT
CASVRTGASQPQHF
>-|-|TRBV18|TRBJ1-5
TGTGCCAGCTCACCACTGCCGGGGGACTTAGGTCAGCCCCAGCATTTT
CASSPLPGDLGQPQHF
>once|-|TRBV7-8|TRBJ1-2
TGTGCCAGCAGCATCGGGACTACCGGTGGCTACACCTTC
CASSIGTTGGYTF
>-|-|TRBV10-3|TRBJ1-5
TGTGCCATCAGTAATAGCAATCAGCCCCAGCATTTT
CAISNSNQPQHF
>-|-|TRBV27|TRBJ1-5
TGTGCCAGCAGTTTAATCCCTAATCAGCCCCAGCATTTT
CASSLIPNQPQHF